This T cell receptor (beta chain) was identified during a study of vaccination and CD4 T cells after COVID-19. This clonotype was seen more than once but under ten times. Its antigen remains unknown. Cultured CD4+ T-cell DNA underwent Oncomine TCR Beta short-read sequencing. From CD4+ T cells that had been cultured, genomic DNA was extracted. TCRdb fed the PCR reads into MiXCR, producing one record per CDR3 protein. Of roughly 2,700 distinct CDR3 sequences listed, 30% to 35% were seen once; the top ten hold 30% to 45%. This CDR3 has 15 amino acids. V lost 7 bases to trimming and J lost 5 bases, with 20 bases between them. The germline V gene has CDR1 SGHAT and CDR2 FQNNGV. This sample's treatment: approximately 11-day PBMC culture with coronavirus spike peptide pools or control peptides (ViraFEST assay). With about 10 ug/ml peptide pools and roughly 9.8 IU/ml IL-2, PBMCs were cultured at 1.5 million to 2 million per well.

This TCR came from a human donor who had recovered from COVID-19. The chain carries TRBV11-2 and TRBJ1-1; maybe TRBD1 (5 bases). The sequenced sample was CD4+ T cells from blood, cultured in vitro. In DNA form, the CDR3 reads TGTGCCAGCACCCGAAACCGGGGCGCAGGGACTGAAGCTTTCTTT. Translation gives CASTRNRGAGTEAFF.